The sequence of this T cell receptor beta chain was determined in a study of cytomegalovirus exposure and HLA in healthy donors. Study at large: As released early, the data held 75 million to 90 million unique TCRs from HLA-typed donors.

Turning to this clone: Antigen: not known.

Germline CDR1 and CDR2: MNHEY and SMNVEV (reference sequence). Trimming stripped 5 bases from V and 9 bases from J, with 14 bases between. The CDR3 consists of 14 residues. Study-level findings and limits: Roughly uniform sequencing depth across donors was assumed, possibly incorrectly. Sequencing likely produced, as an artifact, a cluster of highly shared sequence variants.

PCR employed 60 Vbeta and 13 Jbeta primers. Measured with immunoSEQ multiplex PCR; TCRdb has only the in-frame clones, and not every one. This sample has over 150,000 clones, with 70% to 90% found just once. Source material: PBMCs. The source is a woman under 30 in good health and CMV-seronegative. This chain links TRBV27 with TRBJ1-6; maybe TRBD1 (6 bases). The CDR3 coding sequence is TGTGCCAGCAGTACCCATGGACAGTCTTCACCCCTCCACTTT. Its translation: CASSTHGQSSPLHF.